The text below deals with one TCR beta chain. The V gene's germline CDR1 is SGHAT and CDR2 FQNNGV. This CDR3 contains 17 residues. V trimming: 1 base; J trimming: 0 bases; junction bases outside the gene matches: 7. This sample is drawn from a study of cytomegalovirus exposure and HLA in healthy donors. Primers included in the PCR were 60 Vbeta and 13 Jbeta primers. Clones were read by immunoSEQ multiplex PCR, and TCRdb kept only the in-frame ones, dropping some. This sample has over 200,000 clones; just under 70% occur once, and the top ten carry roughly 2.5%. The source material was PBMCs. The chain couples TRBV11-2 to TRBJ2-3; 7 nucleotides align to TRBD1. The origin of this receptor is a man aged 40-55 years in good health and CMV-seropositive. Here the CDR3 reads CASSLVGRQGSTDTQYF. The CDR3 nucleotides read TGTGCCAGCAGCTTAGTTGGAAGACAGGGAAGCACAGATACGCAGTATTTT.